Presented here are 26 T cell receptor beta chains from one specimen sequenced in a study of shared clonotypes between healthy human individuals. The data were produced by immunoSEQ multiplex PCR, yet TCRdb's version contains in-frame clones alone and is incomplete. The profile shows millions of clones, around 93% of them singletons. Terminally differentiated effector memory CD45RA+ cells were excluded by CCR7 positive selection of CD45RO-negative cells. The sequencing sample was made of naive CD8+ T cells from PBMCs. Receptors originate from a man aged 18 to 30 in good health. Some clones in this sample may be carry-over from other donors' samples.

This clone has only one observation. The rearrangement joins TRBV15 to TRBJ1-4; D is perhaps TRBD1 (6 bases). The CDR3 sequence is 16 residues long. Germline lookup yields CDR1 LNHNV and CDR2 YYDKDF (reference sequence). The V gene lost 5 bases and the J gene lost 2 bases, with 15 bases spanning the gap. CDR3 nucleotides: TGTGCCACCAGCGCGGGCCTACAGGGCACTAATGAAAAACTGTTTTTT. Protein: CATSAGLQGTNEKLFF.

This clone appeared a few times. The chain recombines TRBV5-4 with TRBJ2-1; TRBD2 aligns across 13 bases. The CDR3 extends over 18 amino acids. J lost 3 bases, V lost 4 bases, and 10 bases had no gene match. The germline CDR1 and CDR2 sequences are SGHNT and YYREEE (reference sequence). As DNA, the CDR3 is TGTGCCAGCAGCGAGGGACTAGCGGGGTTAGGGATCTACAATGAGCAGTTCTTC. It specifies CASSEGLAGLGIYNEQFF.

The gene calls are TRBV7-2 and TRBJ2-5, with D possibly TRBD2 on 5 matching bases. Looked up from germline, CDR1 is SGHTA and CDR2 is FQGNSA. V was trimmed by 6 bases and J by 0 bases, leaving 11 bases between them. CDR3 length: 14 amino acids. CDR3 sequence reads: CASRSTRDQETQYF. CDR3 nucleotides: TGTGCCAGCAGATCAACTAGGGACCAAGAGACCCAGTACTTC.

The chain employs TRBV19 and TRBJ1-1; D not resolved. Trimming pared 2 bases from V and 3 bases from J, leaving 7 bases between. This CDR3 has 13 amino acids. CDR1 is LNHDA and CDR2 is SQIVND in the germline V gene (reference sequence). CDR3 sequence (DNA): TGTGCCAGTAGTATACAGGCAGACACTGAAGCTTTCTTT. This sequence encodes CASSIQADTEAFF.

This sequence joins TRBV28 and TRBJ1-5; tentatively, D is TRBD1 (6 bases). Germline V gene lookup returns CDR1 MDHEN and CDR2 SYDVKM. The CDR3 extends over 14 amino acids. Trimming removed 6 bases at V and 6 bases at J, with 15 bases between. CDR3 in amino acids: CASRYREAGQPQHF. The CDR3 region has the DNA TGTGCCAGCAGGTACAGGGAGGCGGGTCAGCCCCAGCATTTT.

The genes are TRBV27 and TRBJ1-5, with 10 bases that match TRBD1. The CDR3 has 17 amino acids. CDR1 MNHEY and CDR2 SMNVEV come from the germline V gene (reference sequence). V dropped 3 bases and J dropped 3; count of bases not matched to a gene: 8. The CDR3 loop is CASSFTTGQGHNQPQHF. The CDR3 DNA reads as TGTGCCAGCAGTTTCACAACGGGACAGGGGCACAATCAGCCCCAGCATTTT.

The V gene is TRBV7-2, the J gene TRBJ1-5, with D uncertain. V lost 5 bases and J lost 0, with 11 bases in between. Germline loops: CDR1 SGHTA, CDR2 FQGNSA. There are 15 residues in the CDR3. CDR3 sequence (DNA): TGTGCCAGCAGCATCGGACGGCATAGCAATCAGCCCCAGCATTTT. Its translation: CASSIGRHSNQPQHF.

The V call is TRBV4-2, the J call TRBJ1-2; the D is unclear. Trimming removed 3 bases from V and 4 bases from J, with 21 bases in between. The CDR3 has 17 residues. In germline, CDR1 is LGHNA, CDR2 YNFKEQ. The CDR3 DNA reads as TGTGCCAGCAGCCAGAAACATCCCTCTATGGGGATCTATGGCTACACCTTC. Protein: CASSQKHPSMGIYGYTF.

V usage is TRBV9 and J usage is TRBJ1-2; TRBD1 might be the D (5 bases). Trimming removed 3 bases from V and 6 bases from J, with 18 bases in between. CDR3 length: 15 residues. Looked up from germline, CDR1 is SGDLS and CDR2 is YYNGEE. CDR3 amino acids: CASSALTGAGHGYTF. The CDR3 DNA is TGTGCCAGCAGCGCCCTGACCGGGGCGGGTCATGGCTACACCTTC.

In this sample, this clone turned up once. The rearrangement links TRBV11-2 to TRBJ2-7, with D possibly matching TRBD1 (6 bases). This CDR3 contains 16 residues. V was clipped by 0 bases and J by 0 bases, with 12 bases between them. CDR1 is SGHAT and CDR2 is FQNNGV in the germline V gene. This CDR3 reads CASSLDLADSSYEQYF. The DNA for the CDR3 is TGTGCCAGCAGCTTAGATTTGGCGGACAGCTCCTACGAGCAGTACTTC. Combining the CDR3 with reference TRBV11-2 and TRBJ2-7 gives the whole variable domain EAGVAQSPRYKIIEKRQSVAFWCNPISGHATLYWYQQILGQGPKLLIQFQNNGVVDDSQLPKDRFSAERLKGVDSTLKIQPAKLEDSAVYLCASSLDLADSSYEQYFGPGTRLTVT.

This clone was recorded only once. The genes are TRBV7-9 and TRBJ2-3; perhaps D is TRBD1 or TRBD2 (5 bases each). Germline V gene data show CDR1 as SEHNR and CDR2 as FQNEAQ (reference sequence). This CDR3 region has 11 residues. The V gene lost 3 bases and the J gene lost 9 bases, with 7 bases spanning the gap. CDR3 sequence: CASSFGATQYF. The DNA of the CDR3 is TGTGCCAGCAGCTTCGGGGCCACGCAGTATTTT. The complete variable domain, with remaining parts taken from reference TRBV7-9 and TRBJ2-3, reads DTGVSQNPRHKITKRGQNVTFRCDPISEHNRLYWYRQTLGQGPEFLTYFQNEAQLEKSRLLSDRFSAERPKGSFSTLEIQRTEQGDSAMYLCASSFGATQYFGPGTRLTVL.

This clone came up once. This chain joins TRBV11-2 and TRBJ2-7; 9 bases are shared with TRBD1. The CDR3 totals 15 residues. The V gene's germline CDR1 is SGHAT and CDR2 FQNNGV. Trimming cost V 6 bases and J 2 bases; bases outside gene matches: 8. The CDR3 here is CASSFDRGITYEQYF. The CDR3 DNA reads TGTGCCAGCAGTTTCGACAGGGGGATCACCTACGAGCAGTACTTC.

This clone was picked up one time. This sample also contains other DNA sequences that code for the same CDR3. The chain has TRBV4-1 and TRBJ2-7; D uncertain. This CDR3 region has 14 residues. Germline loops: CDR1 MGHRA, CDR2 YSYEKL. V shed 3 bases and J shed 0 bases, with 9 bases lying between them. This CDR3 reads CASSQGSSSYEQYF. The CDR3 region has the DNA TGCGCCAGCAGCCAGGGCAGTAGCTCCTACGAGCAGTACTTC.

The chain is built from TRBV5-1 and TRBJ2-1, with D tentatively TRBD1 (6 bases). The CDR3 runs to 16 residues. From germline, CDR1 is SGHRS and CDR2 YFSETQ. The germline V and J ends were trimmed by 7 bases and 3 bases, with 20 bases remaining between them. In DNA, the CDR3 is TGCGCCAGCCGGAATCGGTTGGGGGCAAACTACAATGAGCAGTTCTTC. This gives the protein CASRNRLGANYNEQFF. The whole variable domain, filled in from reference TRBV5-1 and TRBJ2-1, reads KAGVTQTPRYLIKTRGQQVTLSCSPISGHRSVSWYQQTPGQGLQFLFEYFSETQRNKGNFPGRFSGRQFSNSRSEMNVSTLELGDSALYLCASRNRLGANYNEQFFGPGTRLTVL.

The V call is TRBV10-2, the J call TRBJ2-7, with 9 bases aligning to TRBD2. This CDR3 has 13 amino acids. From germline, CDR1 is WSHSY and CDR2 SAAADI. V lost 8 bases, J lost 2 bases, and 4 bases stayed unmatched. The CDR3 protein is CASALAGPYEQYF. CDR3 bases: TGCGCCAGCGCGCTAGCGGGACCCTACGAGCAGTACTTC.

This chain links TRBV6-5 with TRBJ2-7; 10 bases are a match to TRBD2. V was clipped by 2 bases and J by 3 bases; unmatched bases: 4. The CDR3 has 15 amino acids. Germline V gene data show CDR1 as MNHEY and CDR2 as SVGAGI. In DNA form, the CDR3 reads TGTGCCAGCAGTTACAGGACTAGCGGCCTCTACGAGCAGTACTTC. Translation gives CASSYRTSGLYEQYF.

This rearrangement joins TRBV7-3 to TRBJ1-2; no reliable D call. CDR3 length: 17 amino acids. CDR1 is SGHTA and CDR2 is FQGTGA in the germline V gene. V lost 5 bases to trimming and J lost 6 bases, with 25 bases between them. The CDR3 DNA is TGTGCCAGCAGCCAGATCCCCGTTACAGACGACCGACATGGCTACACCTTC. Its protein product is CASSQIPVTDDRHGYTF.

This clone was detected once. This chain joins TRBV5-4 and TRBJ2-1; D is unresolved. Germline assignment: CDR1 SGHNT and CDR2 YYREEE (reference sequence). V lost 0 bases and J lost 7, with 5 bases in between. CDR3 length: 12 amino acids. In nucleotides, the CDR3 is TGTGCCAGCAGCTTGGGGCCTAATGAGCAGTTCTTC. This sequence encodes CASSLGPNEQFF. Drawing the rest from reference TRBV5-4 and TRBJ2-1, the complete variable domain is ETGVTQSPTHLIKTRGQQVTLRCSSQSGHNTVSWYQQALGQGPQFIFQYYREEENGRGNFPPRFSGLQFPNYSSELNVNALELDDSALYLCASSLGPNEQFFGPGTRLTVL.

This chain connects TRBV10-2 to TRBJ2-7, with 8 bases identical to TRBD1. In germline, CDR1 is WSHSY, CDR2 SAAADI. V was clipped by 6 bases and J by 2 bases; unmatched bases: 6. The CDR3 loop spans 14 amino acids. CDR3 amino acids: CASRIGTGAYEQYF. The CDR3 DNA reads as TGCGCCAGCAGGATCGGGACAGGAGCCTACGAGCAGTACTTC.

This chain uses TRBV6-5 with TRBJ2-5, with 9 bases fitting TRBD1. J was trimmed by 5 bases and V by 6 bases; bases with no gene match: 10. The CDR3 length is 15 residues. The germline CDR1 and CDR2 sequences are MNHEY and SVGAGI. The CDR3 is CASSLGTGTGETQYF. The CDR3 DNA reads TGTGCCAGCAGCCTCGGGACAGGGACGGGTGAGACCCAGTACTTC.

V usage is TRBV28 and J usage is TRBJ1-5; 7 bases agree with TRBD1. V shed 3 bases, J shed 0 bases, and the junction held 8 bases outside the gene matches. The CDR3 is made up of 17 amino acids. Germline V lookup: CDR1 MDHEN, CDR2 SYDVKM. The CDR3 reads CASSLRTGYYSNQPQHF. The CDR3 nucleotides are TGTGCCAGCAGTTTGAGGACAGGTTACTATAGCAATCAGCCCCAGCATTTT.

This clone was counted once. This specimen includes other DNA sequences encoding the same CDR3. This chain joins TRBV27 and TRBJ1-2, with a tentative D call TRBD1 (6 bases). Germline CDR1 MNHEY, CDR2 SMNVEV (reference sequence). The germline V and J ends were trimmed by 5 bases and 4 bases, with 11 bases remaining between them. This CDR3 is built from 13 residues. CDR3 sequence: CASSLQGGYGYTF. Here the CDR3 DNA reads TGTGCCAGCAGTCTACAGGGTGGCTATGGCTACACCTTC.

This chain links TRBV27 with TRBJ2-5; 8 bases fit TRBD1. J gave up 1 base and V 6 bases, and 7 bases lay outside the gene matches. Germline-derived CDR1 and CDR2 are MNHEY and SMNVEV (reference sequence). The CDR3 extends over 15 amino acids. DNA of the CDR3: TGTGCCAGCAGCATGGCGACAGGGGTCCAAGAGACCCAGTACTTC. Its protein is CASSMATGVQETQYF.

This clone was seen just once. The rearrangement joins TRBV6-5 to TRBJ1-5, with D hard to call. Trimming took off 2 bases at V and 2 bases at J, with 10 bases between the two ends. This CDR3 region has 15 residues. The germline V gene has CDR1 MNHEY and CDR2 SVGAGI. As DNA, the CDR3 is TGTGCCAGCAGTTACGATGGATCGGGCAATCAGCCCCAGCATTTT. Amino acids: CASSYDGSGNQPQHF.

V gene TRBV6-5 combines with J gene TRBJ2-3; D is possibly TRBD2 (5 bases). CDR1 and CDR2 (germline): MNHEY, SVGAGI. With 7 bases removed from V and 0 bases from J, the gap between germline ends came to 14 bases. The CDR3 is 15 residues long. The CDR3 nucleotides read TGTGCCAGCACCTCGCAGCGGCCTAGCACAGATACGCAGTATTTT. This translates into CASTSQRPSTDTQYF.

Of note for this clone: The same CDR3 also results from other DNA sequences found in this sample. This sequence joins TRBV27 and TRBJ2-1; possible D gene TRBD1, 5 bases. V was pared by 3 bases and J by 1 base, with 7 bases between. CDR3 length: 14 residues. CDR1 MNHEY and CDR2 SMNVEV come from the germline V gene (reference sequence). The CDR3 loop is CASSFQGSYNEQFF. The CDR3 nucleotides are TGTGCCAGCAGTTTTCAGGGTTCCTACAATGAGCAGTTCTTC.